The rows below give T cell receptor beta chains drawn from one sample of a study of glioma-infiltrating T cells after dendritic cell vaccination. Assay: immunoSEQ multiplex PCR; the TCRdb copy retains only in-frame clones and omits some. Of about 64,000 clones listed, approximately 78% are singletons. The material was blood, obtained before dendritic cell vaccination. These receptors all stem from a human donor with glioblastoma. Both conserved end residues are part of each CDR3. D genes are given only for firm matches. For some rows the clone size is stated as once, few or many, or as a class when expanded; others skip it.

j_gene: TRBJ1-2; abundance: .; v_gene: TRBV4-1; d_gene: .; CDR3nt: TGCGCCAGCAGCCAAGATTTAGGAGGGGGCTACACCTTC; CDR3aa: CASSQDLGGGYTF
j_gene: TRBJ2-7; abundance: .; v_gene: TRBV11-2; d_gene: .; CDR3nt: TGTGCCAGCAGCGCTCTACTAGTCGCCTACGAGCAGTACTTC; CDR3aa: CASSALLVAYEQYF
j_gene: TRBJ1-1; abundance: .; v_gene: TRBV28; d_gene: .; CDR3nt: TGTGCCAGCAGCCCCTTTTCAGGGTCATTCACTGAAGCTTTCTTT; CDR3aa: CASSPFSGSFTEAFF
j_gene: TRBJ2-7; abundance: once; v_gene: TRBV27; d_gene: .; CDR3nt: TGTGCCAGCAGTTTAGGTAGGGGGATCTTCTACGAGCAGTACTTC; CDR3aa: CASSLGRGIFYEQYF
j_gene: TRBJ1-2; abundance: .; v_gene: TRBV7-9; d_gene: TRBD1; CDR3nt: TGTGCCAGCAGCCCCGCACAGGGGGCCCGATCAAGCTATGGCTACACCTTC; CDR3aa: CASSPAQGARSSYGYTF
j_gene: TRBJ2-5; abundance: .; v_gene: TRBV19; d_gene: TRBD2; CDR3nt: TGTGCCAGTAGTTTTATAGCGGGGGGGCTCGGGGAGACCCAGTACTTC; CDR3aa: CASSFIAGGLGETQYF
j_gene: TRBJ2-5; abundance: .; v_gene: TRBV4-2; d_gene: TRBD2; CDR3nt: TGTGCCAGCAGCCAGGCCAGCGGGGGGGGTGTGGAGACCCAGTACTTC; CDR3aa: CASSQASGGGVETQYF
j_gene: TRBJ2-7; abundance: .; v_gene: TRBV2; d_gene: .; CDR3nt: TGTGCCAGCAACAAAGAGGGTTTCTACGAGCAGTACTTC; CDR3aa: CASNKEGFYEQYF
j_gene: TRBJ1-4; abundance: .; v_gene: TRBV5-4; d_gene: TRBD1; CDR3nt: TGTGCCAGCAGCTTGGATGCAAGGGGGCGCAGGGAAAAACTGTTTTTT; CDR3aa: CASSLDARGRREKLFF
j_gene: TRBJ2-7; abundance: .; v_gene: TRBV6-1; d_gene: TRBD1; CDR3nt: TGTGCCAGCAGTCAGCCCGGGACAGTGTACTTC; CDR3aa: CASSQPGTVYF
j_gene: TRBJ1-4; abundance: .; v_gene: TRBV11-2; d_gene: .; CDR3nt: TGTGCCAGCAGCTTAGGTCGGGGGAGGGGTAATGAAAAACTGTTTTTT; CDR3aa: CASSLGRGRGNEKLFF
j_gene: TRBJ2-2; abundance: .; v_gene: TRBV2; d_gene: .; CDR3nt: TGTGCCAGCAGTGAACACGGCAGGCCGAACACCGGGGAGCTGTTTTTT; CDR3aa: CASSEHGRPNTGELFF
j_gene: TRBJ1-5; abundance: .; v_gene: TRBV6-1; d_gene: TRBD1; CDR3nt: TGTGCCAGCACCCAAAGACAGGGGAACAATCAGCCCCAGCATTTT; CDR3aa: CASTQRQGNNQPQHF
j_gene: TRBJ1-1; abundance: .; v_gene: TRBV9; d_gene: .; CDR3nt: TGTGCCAGCAGCCCCGGGGGACCATGGGACACTGAAGCTTTCTTT; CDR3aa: CASSPGGPWDTEAFF
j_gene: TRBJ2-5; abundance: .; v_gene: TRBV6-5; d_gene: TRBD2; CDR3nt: TGTGCCAGCAGTTACGGACTAGCTTGGGAGACCCAGTACTTC; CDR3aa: CASSYGLAWETQYF
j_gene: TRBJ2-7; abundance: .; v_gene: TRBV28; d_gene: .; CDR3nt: TGTGCCAGCAGTTTCCCAGGGACCTACGAGCAGTACTTC; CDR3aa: CASSFPGTYEQYF
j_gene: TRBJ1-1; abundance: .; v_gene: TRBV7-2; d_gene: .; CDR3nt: TGTGCCAGCAGCCCACCCACAGGGAGTGGCACTGAAGCTTTCTTT; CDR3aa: CASSPPTGSGTEAFF
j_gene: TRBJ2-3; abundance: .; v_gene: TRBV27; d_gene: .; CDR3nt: TGTGCCAGCAGCCGGGGGGGACAGAGCACAGATACGCAGTATTTT; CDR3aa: CASSRGGQSTDTQYF
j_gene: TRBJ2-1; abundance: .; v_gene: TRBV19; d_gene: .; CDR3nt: TGTGCGAGTAAAGGTGGACTGGAGTGGTACAATGAGCAGTTCTTC; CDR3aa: CASKGGLEWYNEQFF
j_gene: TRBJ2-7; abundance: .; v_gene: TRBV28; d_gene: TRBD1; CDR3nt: TGTGCCAGCAGTTTACGGACAGGATATTACGAGCAGTACTTC; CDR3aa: CASSLRTGYYEQYF
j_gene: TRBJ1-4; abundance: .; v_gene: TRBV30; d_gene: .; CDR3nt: TGTGCCTGGGTCAGGGCCCCCCATGAAAAACTGTTTTTT; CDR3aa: CAWVRAPHEKLFF
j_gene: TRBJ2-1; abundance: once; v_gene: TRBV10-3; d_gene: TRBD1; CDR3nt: TGTGCCATCAGTGACCTTGGACAGGTGGGCTACAATGAGCAGTTCTTC; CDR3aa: CAISDLGQVGYNEQFF
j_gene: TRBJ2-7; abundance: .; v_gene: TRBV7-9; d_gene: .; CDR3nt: TGTGCCAGCAGCTTAACAGGGCCAGAGGGTTTCTACGAGCAGTACTTC; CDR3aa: CASSLTGPEGFYEQYF
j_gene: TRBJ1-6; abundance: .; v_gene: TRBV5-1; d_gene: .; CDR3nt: TGCGCCAGCAGCACTCAGACCCTTACATTCGGAGGGAATTCACCCCTCCACTTT; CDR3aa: CASSTQTLTFGGNSPLHF
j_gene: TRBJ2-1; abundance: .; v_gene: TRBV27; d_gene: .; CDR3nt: TGTGCCAGCAGTCCCCCCGGACCCCGGGATCGGACGGAGCAGTTCTTC; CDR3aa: CASSPPGPRDRTEQFF
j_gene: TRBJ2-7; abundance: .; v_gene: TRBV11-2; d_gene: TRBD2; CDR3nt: TGTGCCAGCAGCCCCCGGACTAGCGTCTACGAGCAGTACTTC; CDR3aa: CASSPRTSVYEQYF
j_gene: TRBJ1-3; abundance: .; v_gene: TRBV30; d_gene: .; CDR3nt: TGTGCCGTCTCCGGGGTGGAAGGAAACACCATATATTTT; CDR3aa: CAVSGVEGNTIYF
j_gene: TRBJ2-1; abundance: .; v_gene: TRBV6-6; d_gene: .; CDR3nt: TGTGCCAGCAGCTACCTCAGTTCGAGGGCCGGTGAGCAGTTCTTC; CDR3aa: CASSYLSSRAGEQFF
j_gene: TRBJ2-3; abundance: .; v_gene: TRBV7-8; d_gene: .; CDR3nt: TGTGCCAGCAGCACTGGAGATACGCAGTATTTT; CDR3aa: CASSTGDTQYF
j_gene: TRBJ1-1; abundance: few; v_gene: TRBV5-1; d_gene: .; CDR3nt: TGCGCCAGCAGAAGCACGCTGGACAGCCGGATAAACACTGAAGCTTTCTTT; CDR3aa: CASRSTLDSRINTEAFF
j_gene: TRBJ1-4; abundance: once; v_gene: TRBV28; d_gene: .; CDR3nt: TGTGCCAGCAGTTTATTAGGGGAAGGGAATGAAAAACTGTTTTTT; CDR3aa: CASSLLGEGNEKLFF
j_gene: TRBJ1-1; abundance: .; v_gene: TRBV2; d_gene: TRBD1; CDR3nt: TGTGCCATCGGACAGGGAGCGACTGAAGCTTTCTTT; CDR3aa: CAIGQGATEAFF
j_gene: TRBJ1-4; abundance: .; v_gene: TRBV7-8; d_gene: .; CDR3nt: TGTGCCAGCAGCTTAACGGGAGGTGGAGAAAAACTGTTTTTT; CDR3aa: CASSLTGGGEKLFF
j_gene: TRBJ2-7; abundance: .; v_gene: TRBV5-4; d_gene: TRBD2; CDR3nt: TGTGCCAGCAGCCCCTCCGGGGGGGGGTCCTACGAGCAGTACTTC; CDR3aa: CASSPSGGGSYEQYF
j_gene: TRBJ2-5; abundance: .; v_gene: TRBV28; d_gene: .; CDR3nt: TGTGCCAGCACCGAGGGGGGGTACCAAGAGACCCAGTACTTC; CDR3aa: CASTEGGYQETQYF
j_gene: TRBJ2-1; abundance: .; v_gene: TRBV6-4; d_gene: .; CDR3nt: TGTGCCAGCAGCCCGGATCGAGGGGGTTACAATGAGCAGTTCTTC; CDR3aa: CASSPDRGGYNEQFF
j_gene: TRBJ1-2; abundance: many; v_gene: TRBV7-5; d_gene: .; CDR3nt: TGTGCCAGAAGCTCCACCCTCGACAGGGGTAACTATGGCTACACCTTC; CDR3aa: CARSSTLDRGNYGYTF
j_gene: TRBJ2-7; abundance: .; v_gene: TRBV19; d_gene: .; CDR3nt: TGTGCCAGTAGTATGGGCCTAACGTACGAGCAGTACTTC; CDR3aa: CASSMGLTYEQYF
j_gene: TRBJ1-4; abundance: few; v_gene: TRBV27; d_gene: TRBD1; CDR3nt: TGTGCCAGCCGCGCTCTGGGACAGGGGGAAAAACTGTTTTTT; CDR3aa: CASRALGQGEKLFF
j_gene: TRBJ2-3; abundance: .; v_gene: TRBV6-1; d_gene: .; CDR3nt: TGTGCCAGCAACCGAGGAAGACCTAGCACAGATACGCAGTATTTT; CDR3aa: CASNRGRPSTDTQYF
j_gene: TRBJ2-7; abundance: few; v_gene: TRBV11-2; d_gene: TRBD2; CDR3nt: TGTGCCAGCAGCCCGCTCCTCCAACTAGCGAGCTACGAGCAGTACTTC; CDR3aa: CASSPLLQLASYEQYF
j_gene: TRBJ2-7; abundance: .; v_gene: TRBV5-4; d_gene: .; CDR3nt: TGTGCCAGCAGCTTGGGCGGGACGAGCTCCTACGAGCAGTACTTC; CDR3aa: CASSLGGTSSYEQYF
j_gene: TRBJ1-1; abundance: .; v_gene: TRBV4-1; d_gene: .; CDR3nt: TGCGCCAGCAGCCAAGATAAGGGAGTAAACACTGAAGCTTTCTTT; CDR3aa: CASSQDKGVNTEAFF
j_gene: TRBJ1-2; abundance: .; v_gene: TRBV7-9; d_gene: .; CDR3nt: TGTGCCAGTTTCGGTGGGGGCCTCGAGAACTATGGCTACACCTTC; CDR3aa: CASFGGGLENYGYTF
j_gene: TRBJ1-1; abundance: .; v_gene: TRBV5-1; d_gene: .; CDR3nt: TGCGCCAGCAGTCCCGCCACGGTTAACACTGAAGCTTTCTTT; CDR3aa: CASSPATVNTEAFF
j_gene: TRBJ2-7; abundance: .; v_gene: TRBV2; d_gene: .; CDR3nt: TGTGCCAGCACAGTACAGGGTTCCTACGAGCAGTACTTC; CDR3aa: CASTVQGSYEQYF
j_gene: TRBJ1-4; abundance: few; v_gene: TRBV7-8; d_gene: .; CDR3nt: TGTGCCAGCAGCTCTTTCGACAGGCCGATTAATGAAAAACTGTTTTTT; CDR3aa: CASSSFDRPINEKLFF
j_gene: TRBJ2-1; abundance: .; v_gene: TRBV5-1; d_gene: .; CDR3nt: TGCGCCAGCAGCTTGGAACCAGGGGTGAGGAATGAGCAGTTCTTC; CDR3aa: CASSLEPGVRNEQFF
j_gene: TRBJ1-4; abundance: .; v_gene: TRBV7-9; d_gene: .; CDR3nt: TGTGCCAGCAACGAAGGGGTTGGCGAAAAACTGTTTTTT; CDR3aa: CASNEGVGEKLFF
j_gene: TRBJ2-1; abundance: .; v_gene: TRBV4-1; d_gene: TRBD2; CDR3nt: TGCGCCAGCAGCCAAGAAGGTGGACTAGCGGTTTCCTACAATGAGCAGTTCTTC; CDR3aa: CASSQEGGLAVSYNEQFF
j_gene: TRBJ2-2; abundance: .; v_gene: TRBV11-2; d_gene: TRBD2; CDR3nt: TGTGCCAGCACCCCCCGGGGGGGCGGGGGCCGGTCCCACGGGGAGCTGTTTTTT; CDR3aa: CASTPRGGGGRSHGELFF
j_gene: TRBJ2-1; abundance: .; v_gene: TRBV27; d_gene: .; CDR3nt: TGTGCCAGCAGCGTAGGGGTAAGTGAGCAGTTCTTC; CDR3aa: CASSVGVSEQFF
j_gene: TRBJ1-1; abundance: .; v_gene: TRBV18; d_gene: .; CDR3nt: TGTGCCAGCTCACCCGACCAGGGAGGAACTGAAGCTTTCTTT; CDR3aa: CASSPDQGGTEAFF
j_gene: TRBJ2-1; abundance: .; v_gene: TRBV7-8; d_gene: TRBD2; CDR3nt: TGTGCCAGCAGCTCTAGCGGGGGGGCCTTTGGTGAGCAGTTCTTC; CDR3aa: CASSSSGGAFGEQFF
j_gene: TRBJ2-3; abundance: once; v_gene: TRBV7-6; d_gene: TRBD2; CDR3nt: TGTGCCAGCAGCTTCAGCGGGGTTCTAGATACGCAGTATTTT; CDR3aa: CASSFSGVLDTQYF
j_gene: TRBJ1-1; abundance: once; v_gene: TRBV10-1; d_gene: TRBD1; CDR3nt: TGCGCCAGCAGTGACTCCGGACAGGGGAGGACTGAAGCTTTCTTT; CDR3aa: CASSDSGQGRTEAFF
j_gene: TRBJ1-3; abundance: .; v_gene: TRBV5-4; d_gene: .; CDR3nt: TGTGCCAGCGTTACTGCTTCCCTTCACACCATATATTTT; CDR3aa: CASVTASLHTIYF
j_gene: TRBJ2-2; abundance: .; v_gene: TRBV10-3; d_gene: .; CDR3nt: TGTGCCCTCGGGCAGGGGCAGGACACCGGGGAGCTGTTTTTT; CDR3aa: CALGQGQDTGELFF
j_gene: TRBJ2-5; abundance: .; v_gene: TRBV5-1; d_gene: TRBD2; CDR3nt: TGCGCCAGCAGCGACTACGCAGCGGGGGAGACCCAGTACTTC; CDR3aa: CASSDYAAGETQYF
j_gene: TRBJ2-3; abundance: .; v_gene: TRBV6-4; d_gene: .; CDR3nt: TGTGCCAGCAGTCTCCGGGACTCCAGCACAGATACGCAGTATTTT; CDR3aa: CASSLRDSSTDTQYF